This passage covers 6 T cell receptor beta chains from one sample sequenced in a study of HIV-infected patients and healthy controls. cDNA was made from 500 ng RNA using alpha and beta constant primers. Each of the alpha and beta chains got its own library through chain-specific third strand synthesis with indices. MiXCR, applied by TCRdb to the 5' RACE reads, yields one record per CDR3 protein. The sample holds around 15,000 distinct CDR3 sequences, about 7.7% seen once. No cell fractionation was done, so the repertoire covers all unsorted peripheral blood T cells. Sequencing was done on a sample of blood. These receptors were collected from an adult in good health.

This clonotype has at least ten counts. V usage is TRBV7-3 and J usage is TRBJ2-3; 13 bases are shared with TRBD2. V was clipped by 5 bases and J by 2 bases; unmatched bases: 10. Germline loops: CDR1 SGHTA, CDR2 FQGTGA. CDR3 length equals 18 residues. This CDR3 is CASSLPRTSGGHTDTQYF. The CDR3 DNA sequence: TGTGCCAGCAGCCTACCCAGGACTAGCGGGGGTCACACAGATACGCAGTATTTT.

This clonotype was observed many times. The J gene is TRBJ1-5, the V gene TRBV12-3 or TRBV12-4; D might be TRBD1 (5 bases). The CDR3 length is 15 residues. Between the trimmed V and J ends, which lost 3 bases and 3 bases, there was a span of 12 bases. The CDR3 sequence: CASSFETALNQPQHF. The DNA of the CDR3 is TGTGCCAGCAGTTTCGAGACAGCCCTCAATCAGCCCCAGCATTTT.

This clonotype was seen more than once but under ten times. V usage is TRBV18 and J usage is TRBJ2-1; TRBD2 might be the D (5 bases). Germline V gene lookup returns CDR1 KGHSH and CDR2 LQKENI. CDR3 length equals 15 residues. Trimming cost V 4 bases and J 0 bases, with 10 bases left between them. In nucleotides, the CDR3 is TGTGCCAGCTCACTCGGGGTGATCTCCTACAATGAGCAGTTCTTC. Protein product: CASSLGVISYNEQFF.

This clonotype occurred many times. The CDR3, as DNA: TGTGCCAGTCATGGGGATAGCAATCAGCCCCAGCATTTT. Protein product: CASHGDSNQPQHF. The chain recombines TRBV19 with TRBJ1-5, with D unclear. CDR1 and CDR2 (germline): LNHDA, SQIVND (reference sequence). The CDR3 has 13 amino acids. Trimming took off 8 bases at V and 0 bases at J, with 8 bases between the two ends.

This clonotype showed up many times. The chain couples TRBV14 to TRBJ2-3, with D tentatively TRBD1 or TRBD2 (6 bases each). The germline V and J ends were trimmed by 4 bases and 7 bases, with 15 bases remaining between them. The CDR3 consists of 14 residues. The germline V gene encodes CDR1 SGHDN and CDR2 FVKESK. The CDR3 loop is CASSLQGGQNTQYF. The DNA of the CDR3 is TGTGCCAGCAGCCTACAGGGAGGACAAAATACGCAGTATTTT. The whole variable domain, remainder taken from reference TRBV14 and TRBJ2-3, is EAGVTQFPSHSVIEKGQTVTLRCDPISGHDNLYWYRRVMGKEIKFLLHFVKESKQDESGMPNNRFLAERTGGTYSTLKVQPAELEDSGVYFCASSLQGGQNTQYFGPGTRLTVL.

This clonotype is termed medium-sized. The rearrangement joins TRBV27 to TRBJ1-5; 7 positions agree with TRBD1. The length of the CDR3 is 14 residues. V dropped 5 bases and J dropped 6; count of bases not matched to a gene: 7. Germline V CDR1 and CDR2: MNHEY, SMNVEV (reference sequence). DNA for the CDR3: TGTGCCAGCAGTCCGGGGGACAGTCTTCAGCCCCAGCATTTT. Its protein product is CASSPGDSLQPQHF.